This TCR beta chain was observed in a study of blood T cell repertoires in COVID-19 (dated by TCRdb to the early 2020s). Broadly, across the study: Collaborator samples came from the United States, Italy and Spain and covered acute and convalescent phases of COVID-19. HLA class I and class II types, where available, came from metadata supplied by the sample provider rather than from assay-based typing. The sample metadata nearly always contained a de-identified subject ID, COVID-19 status, age in years and sex. The repertoires were made available in a free public database intended to serve as a resource for research on the immune response to SARS-CoV-2. Subjects who had been exposed to COVID-19, were actively infected with it, or had recovered from it provided the deeply sampled blood TCRbeta repertoires that made up the dataset. The material from the prospective study consisted of cDNA or gDNA derived from T cells, B-cell-depleted T cells, or PBMCs. The samples were drawn from the first 160 participants of the ongoing ImmuneRACE study and from 950 to 1,500 subjects provided by 6 global collaborators.

Taken from the germline V gene, the CDR1 and CDR2 loops are SGHDT and YYEEEE. Spanning cysteine to phenylalanine, the CDR3 consists of 13 amino acids. The read is trimmed to its CDR3 DNA, 39 bases read in frame from base 1. Concerning this clone: What antigen it recognizes has not been identified. Since a much larger clone is just one base distant, this may be a read error.

What the research found in general, with its limitations: The amount of clinical and demographic metadata varied by source and participant and was provided uncurated.

TCRbeta CDR3 regions were amplified from genomic DNA using the immunoSEQ Assay, a bias-controlled multiplex PCR. The authors' pipeline ran thus. The number of nucleated cells in each sample was estimated from the amplification of reference gene primers within the assay. To quantify the absolute abundance of each unique TCRbeta CDR3 rearrangement, sequence reads were collapsed and filtered. For each sample, productive Simpson clonality was calculated as the square root of Simpson's diversity index across productive rearrangements. TCRdb provides this immuneACCESS table in a form limited to in-frame rearrangements. Some clones are lacking; in checked studies, under half of them reflect an unresolved V gene, and why the rest are absent is not known. V and J calls and clone size are as listed in that table; D and trimming were resolved from the DNA. The sample profile shows under 300,000 clones; roughly 83% of them were found once. The leading ten clones occupy roughly 9.6% of the sample.

The collaborating institutions used their own protocols to collect whole blood in K2EDTA tubes. For TCRbeta analysis, collaborator samples were shipped as frozen whole blood, as isolated PBMCs, or as DNA extracted from either sample type. The receptor was derived from a woman of 80 years or more with acute or convalescent COVID-19. The source material was peripheral blood. The chain was built from TRBV5-6 and TRBJ1-2, and 7 junctional nucleotides match TRBD1. The CDR3: CAGSTGTDYGYTF. The nucleotides read TGTGCCGGCAGCACCGGGACAGACTATGGCTACACCTTC.